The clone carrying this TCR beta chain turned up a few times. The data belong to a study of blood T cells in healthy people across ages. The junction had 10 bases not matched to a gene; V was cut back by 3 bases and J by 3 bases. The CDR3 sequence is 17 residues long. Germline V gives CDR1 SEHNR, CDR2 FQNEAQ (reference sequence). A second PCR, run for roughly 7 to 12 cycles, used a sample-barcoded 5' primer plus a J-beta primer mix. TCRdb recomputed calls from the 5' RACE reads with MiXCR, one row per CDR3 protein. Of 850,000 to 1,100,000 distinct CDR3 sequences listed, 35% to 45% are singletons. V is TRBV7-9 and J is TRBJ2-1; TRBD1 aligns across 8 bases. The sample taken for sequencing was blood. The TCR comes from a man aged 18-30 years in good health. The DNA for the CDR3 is TGTGCCAGCAGCTTGGCAACGGGACAGGCTGACTACAATGAGCAGTTCTTC. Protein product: CASSLATGQADYNEQFF. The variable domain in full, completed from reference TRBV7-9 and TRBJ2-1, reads DTGVSQNPRHKITKRGQNVTFRCDPISEHNRLYWYRQTLGQGPEFLTYFQNEAQLEKSRLLSDRFSAERPKGSFSTLEIQRTEQGDSAMYLCASSLATGQADYNEQFFGPGTRLTVL.